This T cell receptor beta chain was sequenced for a study of cytomegalovirus exposure and HLA in healthy donors. Across the study: HLA-typed donors were the source of some 80 million unique TCRs, which an early data release held.

Trimming cost V 6 bases and J 2 bases; bases outside gene matches: 6. This CDR3 is 15 amino acids long. Germline lookup yields CDR1 MNHEY and CDR2 SMNVEV (reference sequence). For this clone: Its antigen is not known.

Use of 60 Vbeta and 13 Jbeta primers characterized the PCR. Sequencing was performed with immunoSEQ multiplex PCR; in TCRdb, only in-frame clones are kept and a portion is missing. Of roughly 250,000 clones listed, just under 85% are singletons. Regarding donors, all were healthy bone marrow donors. Study-level findings and limits: Productive status was seen about 87% or about 30% of the time for most TCR beta V segments in an earlier analysis.

The chain recombines TRBV27 with TRBJ2-3, with TRBD2 identical over 9 bases. Sequences were obtained from PBMCs. The receptor's source is a middle-aged woman in good health and CMV-seropositive. The CDR3 loop is CASRPRTSVTDTQYF. CDR3 sequence (DNA): TGTGCCAGCAGACCCCGGACTAGCGTCACAGATACGCAGTATTTT.